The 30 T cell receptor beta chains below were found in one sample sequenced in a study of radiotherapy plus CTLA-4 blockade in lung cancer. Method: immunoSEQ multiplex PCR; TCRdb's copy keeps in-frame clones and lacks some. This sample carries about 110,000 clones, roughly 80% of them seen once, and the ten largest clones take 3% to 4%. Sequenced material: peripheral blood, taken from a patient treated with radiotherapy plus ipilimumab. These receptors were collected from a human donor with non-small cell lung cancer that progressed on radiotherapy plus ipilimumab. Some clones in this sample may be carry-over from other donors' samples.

The CDR3 DNA follows: TGTGCCAGCAGCCTCCAGACAGGGCTCTACGAGCAGTACTTC. Encoded protein: CASSLQTGLYEQYF. The rearrangement uses TRBV7-2 and TRBJ2-7, with 7 bases aligning to TRBD1. The CDR3 covers 14 residues. Germline loops: CDR1 SGHTA, CDR2 FQGNSA. V was clipped by 5 bases and J by 3 bases; unmatched bases: 7. Full variable domain (remainder filled in from reference TRBV7-2 and TRBJ2-7): GAGVSQSPSNKVTEKGKDVELRCDPISGHTALYWYRQSLGQGLEFLIYFQGNSAPDKSGLPSDRFSAERTGGSVSTLTIQRTQQEDSAVYLCASSLQTGLYEQYFGPGTRLTVT.

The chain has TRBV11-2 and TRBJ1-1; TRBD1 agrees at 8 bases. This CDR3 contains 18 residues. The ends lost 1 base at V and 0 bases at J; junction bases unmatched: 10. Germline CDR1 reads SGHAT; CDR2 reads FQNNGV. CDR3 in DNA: TGTGCCAGCAGCTTAGTTGTCGGGACAGGAATCTTGAACACTGAAGCTTTCTTT. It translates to CASSLVVGTGILNTEAFF. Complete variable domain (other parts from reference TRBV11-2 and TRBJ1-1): EAGVAQSPRYKIIEKRQSVAFWCNPISGHATLYWYQQILGQGPKLLIQFQNNGVVDDSQLPKDRFSAERLKGVDSTLKIQPAKLEDSAVYLCASSLVVGTGILNTEAFFGQGTRLTVV.

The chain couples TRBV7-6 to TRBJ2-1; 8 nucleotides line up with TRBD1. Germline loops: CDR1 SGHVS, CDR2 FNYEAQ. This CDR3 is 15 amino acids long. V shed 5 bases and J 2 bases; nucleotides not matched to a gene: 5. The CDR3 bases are TGTGCCAGCAGCCCCGGGACAGGAACCTACAATGAGCAGTTCTTC. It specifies CASSPGTGTYNEQFF.

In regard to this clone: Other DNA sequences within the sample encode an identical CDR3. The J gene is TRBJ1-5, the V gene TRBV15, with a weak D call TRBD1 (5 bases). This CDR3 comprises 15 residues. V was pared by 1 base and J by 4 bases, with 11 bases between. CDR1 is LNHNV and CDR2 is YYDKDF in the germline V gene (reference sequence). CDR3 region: CATSRVRDLNQPQHF. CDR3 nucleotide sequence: TGTGCCACCAGCAGAGTCAGGGACTTGAATCAGCCCCAGCATTTT. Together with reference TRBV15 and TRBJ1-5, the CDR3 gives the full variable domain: DAMVIQNPRYQVTQFGKPVTLSCSQTLNHNVMYWYQQKSSQAPKLLFHYYDKDFNNEADTPDNFQSRRPNTSFCFLDIRSPGLGDTAMYLCATSRVRDLNQPQHFGDGTRLSIL.

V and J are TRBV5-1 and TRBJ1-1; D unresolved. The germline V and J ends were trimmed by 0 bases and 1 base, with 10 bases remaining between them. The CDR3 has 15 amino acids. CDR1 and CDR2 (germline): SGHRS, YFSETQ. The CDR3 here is CASSLDPISNTEAFF. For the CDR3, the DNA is TGCGCCAGCAGCTTGGATCCCATATCGAACACTGAAGCTTTCTTT. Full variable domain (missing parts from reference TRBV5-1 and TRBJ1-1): KAGVTQTPRYLIKTRGQQVTLSCSPISGHRSVSWYQQTPGQGLQFLFEYFSETQRNKGNFPGRFSGRQFSNSRSEMNVSTLELGDSALYLCASSLDPISNTEAFFGQGTRLTVV.

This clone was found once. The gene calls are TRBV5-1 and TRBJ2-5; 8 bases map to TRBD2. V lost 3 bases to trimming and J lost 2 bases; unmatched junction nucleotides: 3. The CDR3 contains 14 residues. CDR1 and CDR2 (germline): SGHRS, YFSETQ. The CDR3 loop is CASSWRGEQETQYF. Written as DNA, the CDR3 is TGCGCCAGCAGCTGGCGGGGGGAACAAGAGACCCAGTACTTC.

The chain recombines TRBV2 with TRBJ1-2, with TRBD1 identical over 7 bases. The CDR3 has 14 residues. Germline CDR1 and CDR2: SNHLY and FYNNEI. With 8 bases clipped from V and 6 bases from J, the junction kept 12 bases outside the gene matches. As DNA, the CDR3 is TGTGCCAGCGTCACAGGGGAGGGACCGGATGGCTACACCTTC. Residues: CASVTGEGPDGYTF.

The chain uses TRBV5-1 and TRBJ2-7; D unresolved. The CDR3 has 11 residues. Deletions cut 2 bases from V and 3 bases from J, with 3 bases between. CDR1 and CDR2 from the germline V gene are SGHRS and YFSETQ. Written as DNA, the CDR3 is TGCGCCAGCAGCTTATACTACGAGCAGTACTTC. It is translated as CASSLYYEQYF.

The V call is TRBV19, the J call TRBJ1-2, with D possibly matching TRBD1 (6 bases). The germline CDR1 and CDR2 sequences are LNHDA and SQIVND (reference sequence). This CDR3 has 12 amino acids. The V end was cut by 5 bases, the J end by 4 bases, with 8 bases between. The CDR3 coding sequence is TGTGCCAGTAGTTTCAGGGGCTATGGCTACACCTTC. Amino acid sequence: CASSFRGYGYTF.

CDR3 DNA sequence: TGTGCCAGCTCACTAGAGCCCCTGGACCTGAACACTGAAGCTTTCTTT. It translates to CASSLEPLDLNTEAFF. The rearrangement joins TRBV18 to TRBJ1-1; no definite D call. CDR1 is KGHSH and CDR2 is LQKENI in the germline V gene. Trimming removed 4 bases from V and 0 bases from J, with 15 bases in between. This CDR3 comprises 16 residues.

The CDR3 sequence is CASTQGGGPYNEQFF. CDR3 in DNA: TGTGCCAGTACTCAGGGCGGGGGCCCCTACAATGAGCAGTTCTTC. The rearrangement joins TRBV19 to TRBJ2-1, with D perhaps matching TRBD2 (7 bases). CDR3 length: 15 amino acids. CDR1 is LNHDA and CDR2 is SQIVND in the germline V gene (reference sequence). V was trimmed by 7 bases and J by 2 bases, leaving 15 bases between them. The whole variable domain, remainder taken from reference TRBV19 and TRBJ2-1, is DGGITQSPKYLFRKEGQNVTLSCEQNLNHDAMYWYRQDPGQGLRLIYYSQIVNDFQKGDIAEGYSVSREKKESFPLTVTSAQKNPTAFYLCASTQGGGPYNEQFFGPGTRLTVL.

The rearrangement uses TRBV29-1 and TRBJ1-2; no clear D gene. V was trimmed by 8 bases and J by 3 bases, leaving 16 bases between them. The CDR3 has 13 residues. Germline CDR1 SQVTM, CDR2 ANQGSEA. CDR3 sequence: CSSSRTTDYGYTF. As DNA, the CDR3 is TGCAGCTCCTCAAGGACCACAGACTATGGCTACACCTTC.

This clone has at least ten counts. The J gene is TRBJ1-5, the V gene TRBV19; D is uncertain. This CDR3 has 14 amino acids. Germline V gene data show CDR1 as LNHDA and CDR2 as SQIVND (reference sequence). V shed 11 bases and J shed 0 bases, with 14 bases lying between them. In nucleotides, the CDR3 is TGTGCCGTGAGCAAGAGTTATAGCAATCAGCCCCAGCATTTT. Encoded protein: CAVSKSYSNQPQHF. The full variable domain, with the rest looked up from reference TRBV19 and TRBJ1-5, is DGGITQSPKYLFRKEGQNVTLSCEQNLNHDAMYWYRQDPGQGLRLIYYSQIVNDFQKGDIAEGYSVSREKKESFPLTVTSAQKNPTAFYLCAVSKSYSNQPQHFGDGTRLSIL.

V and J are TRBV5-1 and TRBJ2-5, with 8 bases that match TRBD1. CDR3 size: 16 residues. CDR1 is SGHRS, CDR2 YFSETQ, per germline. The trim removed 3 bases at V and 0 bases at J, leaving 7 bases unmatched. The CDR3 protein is CASSWQGANDQETQYF. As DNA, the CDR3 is TGCGCCAGCAGCTGGCAGGGGGCGAACGACCAAGAGACCCAGTACTTC.

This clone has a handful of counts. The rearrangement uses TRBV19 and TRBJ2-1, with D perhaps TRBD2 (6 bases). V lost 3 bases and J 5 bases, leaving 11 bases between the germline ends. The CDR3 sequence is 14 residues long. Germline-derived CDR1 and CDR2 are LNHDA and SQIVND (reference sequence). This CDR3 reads CASSIRGYHNEQFF. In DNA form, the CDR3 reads TGTGCCAGTAGTATTCGGGGGTACCACAATGAGCAGTTCTTC.

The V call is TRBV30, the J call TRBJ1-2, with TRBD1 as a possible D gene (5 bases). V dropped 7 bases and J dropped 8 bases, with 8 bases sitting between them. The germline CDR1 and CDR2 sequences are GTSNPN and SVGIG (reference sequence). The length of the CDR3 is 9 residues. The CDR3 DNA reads TGTGCCTCTGAGGGGGGCTACACCTTC. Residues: CASEGGYTF. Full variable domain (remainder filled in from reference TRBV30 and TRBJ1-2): SQTIHQWPATLVQPVGSPLSLECTVEGTSNPNLYWYRQAAGRGLQLLFYSVGIGQISSEVPQNLSASRPQDRQFILSSKKLLLSDSGFYLCASEGGYTFGSGTRLTVV.

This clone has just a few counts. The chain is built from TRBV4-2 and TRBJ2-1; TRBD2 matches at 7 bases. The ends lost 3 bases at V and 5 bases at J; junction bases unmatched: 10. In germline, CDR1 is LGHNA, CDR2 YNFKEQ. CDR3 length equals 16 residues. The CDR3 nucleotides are TGTGCCAGCAGCCAGGTTCTAGCGGAGAACGACAATGAGCAGTTCTTC. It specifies CASSQVLAENDNEQFF.

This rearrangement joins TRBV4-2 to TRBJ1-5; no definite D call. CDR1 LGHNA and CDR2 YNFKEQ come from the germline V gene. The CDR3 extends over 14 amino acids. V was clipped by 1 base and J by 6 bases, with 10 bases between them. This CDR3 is CASSQGVRTQPQHF. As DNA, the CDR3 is TGTGCCAGCAGCCAAGGAGTCAGAACTCAGCCCCAGCATTTT.

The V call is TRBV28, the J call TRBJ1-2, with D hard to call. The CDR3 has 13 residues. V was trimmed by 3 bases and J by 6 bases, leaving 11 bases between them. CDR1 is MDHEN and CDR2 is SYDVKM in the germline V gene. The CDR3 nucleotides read TGTGCCAGCAGTTTCGACGAGGGTAATGGCTACACCTTC. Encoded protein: CASSFDEGNGYTF.

The CDR3 DNA is TGTGCCAGCGAGATCTGGGGTGTTCAAGGTGGCTACACCTTC. Encoded protein: CASEIWGVQGGYTF. The V gene is TRBV7-9, the J gene TRBJ1-2; D is ambiguous. Trimming pared 8 bases from V and 7 bases from J, leaving 20 bases between. The germline gives CDR1 SEHNR, CDR2 FQNEAQ (reference sequence). The length of the CDR3 is 14 residues. Supplemented by reference TRBV7-9 and TRBJ1-2, the full variable domain reads DTGVSQNPRHKITKRGQNVTFRCDPISEHNRLYWYRQTLGQGPEFLTYFQNEAQLEKSRLLSDRFSAERPKGSFSTLEIQRTEQGDSAMYLCASEIWGVQGGYTFGSGTRLTVV.

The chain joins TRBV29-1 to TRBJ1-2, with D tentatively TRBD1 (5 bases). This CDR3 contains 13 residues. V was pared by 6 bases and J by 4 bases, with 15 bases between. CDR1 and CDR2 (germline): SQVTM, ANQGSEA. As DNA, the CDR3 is TGCAGCGTCCGTGGGGGGTTCAGCTATGGCTACACCTTC. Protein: CSVRGGFSYGYTF.

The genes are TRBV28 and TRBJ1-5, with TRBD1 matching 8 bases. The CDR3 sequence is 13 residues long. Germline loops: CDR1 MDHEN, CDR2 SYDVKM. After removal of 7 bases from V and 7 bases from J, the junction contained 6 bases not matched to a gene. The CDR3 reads CASTPGGRQPQHF. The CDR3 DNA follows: TGTGCCAGCACGCCAGGGGGCAGGCAGCCCCAGCATTTT.

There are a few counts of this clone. This CDR3 is CASSTWDRRGYTF. CDR3 DNA sequence: TGTGCCAGCAGTACCTGGGACAGGCGGGGCTACACCTTC. V usage is TRBV27 and J usage is TRBJ1-2, with TRBD1 identical over 8 bases. Germline V gene sequence: CDR1 MNHEY, CDR2 SMNVEV (reference sequence). CDR3 size: 13 residues. V gave up 5 bases and J gave up 8 bases; unmatched junction bases: 7.

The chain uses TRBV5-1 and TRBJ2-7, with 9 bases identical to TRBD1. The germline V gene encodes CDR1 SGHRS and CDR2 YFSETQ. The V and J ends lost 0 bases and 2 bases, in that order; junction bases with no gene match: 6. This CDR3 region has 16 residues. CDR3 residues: CASSLGPGQGPYEQYF. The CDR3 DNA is TGCGCCAGCAGCTTGGGGCCGGGACAGGGTCCCTACGAGCAGTACTTC.

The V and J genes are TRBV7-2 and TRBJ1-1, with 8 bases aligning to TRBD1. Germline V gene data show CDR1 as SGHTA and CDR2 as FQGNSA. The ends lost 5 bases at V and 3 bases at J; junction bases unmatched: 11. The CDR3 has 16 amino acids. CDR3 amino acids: CASSPRQGLGDTEAFF. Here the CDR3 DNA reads TGTGCCAGCAGCCCGCGACAGGGGCTGGGGGACACTGAAGCTTTCTTT. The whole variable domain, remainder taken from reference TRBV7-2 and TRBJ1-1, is GAGVSQSPSNKVTEKGKDVELRCDPISGHTALYWYRQSLGQGLEFLIYFQGNSAPDKSGLPSDRFSAERTGGSVSTLTIQRTQQEDSAVYLCASSPRQGLGDTEAFFGQGTRLTVV.

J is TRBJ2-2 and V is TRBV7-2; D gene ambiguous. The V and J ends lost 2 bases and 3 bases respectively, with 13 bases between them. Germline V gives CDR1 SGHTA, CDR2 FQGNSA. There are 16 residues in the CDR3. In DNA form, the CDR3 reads TGTGCCAGCAGCTTAAATTATGCGAGAGACACCGGGGAGCTGTTTTTT. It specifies CASSLNYARDTGELFF.

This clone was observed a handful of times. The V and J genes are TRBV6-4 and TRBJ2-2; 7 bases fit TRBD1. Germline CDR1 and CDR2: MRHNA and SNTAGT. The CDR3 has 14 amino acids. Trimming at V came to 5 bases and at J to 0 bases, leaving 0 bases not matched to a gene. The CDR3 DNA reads TGTGCCAGCAGTCAGGGGGCGAACACCGGGGAGCTGTTTTTT. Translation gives CASSQGANTGELFF.

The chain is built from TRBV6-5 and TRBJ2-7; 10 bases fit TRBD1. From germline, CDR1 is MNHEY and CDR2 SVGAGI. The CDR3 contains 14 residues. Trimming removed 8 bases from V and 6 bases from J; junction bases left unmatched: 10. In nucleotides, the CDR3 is TGTGCCAGCGGCCTGGGACAGGGGTGGGGCGAGCAGTACTTC. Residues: CASGLGQGWGEQYF.

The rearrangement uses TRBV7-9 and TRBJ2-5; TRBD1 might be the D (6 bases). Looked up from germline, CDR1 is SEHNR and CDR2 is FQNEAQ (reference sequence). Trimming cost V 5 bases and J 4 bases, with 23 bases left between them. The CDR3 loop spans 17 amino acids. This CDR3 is CASSRWTNRVWGETQYF. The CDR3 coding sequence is TGTGCCAGCAGCCGTTGGACGAACAGGGTATGGGGAGAGACCCAGTACTTC.

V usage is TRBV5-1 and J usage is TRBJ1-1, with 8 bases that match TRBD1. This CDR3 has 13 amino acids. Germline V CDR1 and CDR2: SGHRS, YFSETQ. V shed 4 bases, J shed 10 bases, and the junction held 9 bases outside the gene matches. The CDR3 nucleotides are TGCGCCAGCAGCCTCGGACAGGGTGAGGCAGCTTTCTTT. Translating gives CASSLGQGEAAFF.